A single T cell receptor beta chain is shown here with its context. What it recognizes is unknown. The germline V gene has CDR1 MNHNS and CDR2 SASEGT. The length of the CDR3 is 14 residues. Trimming pared 10 bases from V and 5 bases from J, leaving 18 bases between. At the Johns Hopkins FTIC core, DNA taken from cultured CD4+ T cells was sequenced by way of the Oncomine TCR Beta short-read assay. TCRdb re-called the PCR reads through MiXCR, storing one row per CDR3 protein. The table records more than 12,000 distinct CDR3 sequences, roughly 34% of them present only once. The record originates from a study of vaccination and CD4 T cells after COVID-19. The overall study: Comprising six males and four females, the convalescent participants counted two Hispanic individuals among them.

Described treatment: roughly 10-day PBMC culture with coronavirus spike peptide pools or control peptides (ViraFEST assay). Following expansion of antigen-specific T cells with peptide pools, ViraFEST then sequenced TCRs. Sequencing used cultured CD4+ T cells from blood. The chain links TRBV6-1 to TRBJ2-4, with a tentative D call TRBD1 (6 bases). The sequence was obtained from a human donor with COVID-19. The CDR3 DNA reads TGTGCCACACAGCCCGGGACATCCCAAAACATTCAGTACTTC. This sequence encodes CATQPGTSQNIQYF.